This passage covers 5 T cell receptor beta chains from one sample sequenced in a study of regulatory dendritic cells for organ transplantation (TCRdb year 2017). Sorted T cell subsets were CFSE-labeled and co-cultured for roughly 5 days with allogeneic regulatory or mature dendritic cells at a 1:10 DC:T ratio. Their target antigens are unknown. Receptor libraries were prepared by the immunoSEQ multiplex PCR assay. The table comes from immuneACCESS by way of TCRdb, which keeps in-frame sequences with V and J called. Part of the clones is missing from these tables; in studies checked, under half for an unresolved V gene and the rest for unknown reasons. This sample lists about 10,000 clones; 65% were detected once. In total, the top ten clones hold approximately 0.6% of the sample. Sequencing was done on a sample of naive CD4+ T cells from blood cultured with dendritic cells. Interpreted using the paper, the cell subset or site label stands for: CD45RA+ naive T cells. The receptors here all came from a human donor in good health.

This clone was observed a handful of times. The chain has TRBV5-4 and TRBJ1-2, with a weak D call TRBD1 (5 bases). Trimming shortened V by 1 base and J by 4 bases, and 14 bases separated the two germline ends. The CDR3 totals 15 residues. CDR1 is SGHNT and CDR2 is YYREEE in the germline V gene (reference sequence). CDR3 protein: CASSLSWTQTYGYTF. The CDR3 bases are TGTGCCAGCAGCTTGTCATGGACACAAACCTATGGCTACACCTTC. Variable domain in full (rest from reference TRBV5-4 and TRBJ1-2): ETGVTQSPTHLIKTRGQQVTLRCSSQSGHNTVSWYQQALGQGPQFIFQYYREEENGRGNFPPRFSGLQFPNYSSELNVNALELDDSALYLCASSLSWTQTYGYTFGSGTRLTVV.

The chain uses TRBV28 and TRBJ2-1, with D hard to call. CDR1 is MDHEN, CDR2 SYDVKM, per germline. This CDR3 is 11 amino acids long. Trimming took 6 bases from V and 9 from J, leaving 9 bases between them. The CDR3 protein is CASRLIGEQFF. The CDR3 DNA sequence: TGTGCCAGCAGGTTAATCGGTGAGCAGTTCTTC.

The chain has TRBV5-1 and TRBJ2-3, with D hard to call. The CDR3 is 15 amino acids. V lost 1 base and J lost 5, with 14 bases in between. Germline CDR1 and CDR2: SGHRS and YFSETQ. The CDR3 protein is CASSLRRESGDTQYF. In DNA form, the CDR3 reads TGCGCCAGCAGCTTGCGGCGCGAGTCGGGAGATACGCAGTATTTT.

This clone was detected a few times. This rearrangement joins TRBV5-1 to TRBJ1-6; TRBD1 aligns across 8 bases. Trimming cost V 3 bases and J 10 bases; bases outside gene matches: 9. CDR3 size: 15 residues. The V gene's germline CDR1 is SGHRS and CDR2 YFSETQ. CDR3 amino acids: CASSSEGAGGSPLHF. CDR3 DNA: TGCGCCAGCAGCTCCGAGGGGGCAGGGGGCTCACCCCTCCACTTT.

This chain joins TRBV9 and TRBJ2-2, with D possibly being TRBD2 (5 bases). The CDR3 is made up of 14 amino acids. CDR1 and CDR2 from the germline V gene are SGDLS and YYNGEE. Trimming took 3 bases from V and 7 from J, leaving 13 bases between them. The CDR3 region has the DNA TGTGCCAGCAGCGACGTATGGGGAGACGGGGAGCTGTTTTTT. This codes for CASSDVWGDGELFF.